This paragraph reports one T cell receptor (beta chain). The CDR3 length is 16 residues. Looked up from germline, CDR1 is SGHRS and CDR2 is YFSETQ. The V gene end was trimmed by 0 bases and the J gene end by 8 bases; junction bases not matched to a gene: 10. Per the original data handling: Cell counts per sample came from amplifying reference gene primers. Clones were sequenced by immunoSEQ multiplex PCR, and TCRdb holds only the in-frame ones, with some missing. For V, J and clone size, that table is used; D and trimming come from the DNA. This table holds some 330,000 clones, roughly 90% found once. This record comes from a study of blood T cell repertoires in COVID-19. The study recruited people aged roughly 18 to 100 years across around 24 US areas. Participants' own reports of clinical history determined their cohort assignment.

Sequences were obtained from PBMCs or T cells enriched from blood (not recorded which). The sequence derives from a woman younger than 45 who had recovered from COVID-19. This chain joins TRBV5-1 and TRBJ2-1, with 8 nucleotides matching TRBD1. The CDR3 DNA follows: TGCGCCAGCAGCTTGGCCCCAACGGGACAGGCACATGAGCAGTTCTTC. Residues: CASSLAPTGQAHEQFF. The entire variable domain, with the rest obtained from reference TRBV5-1 and TRBJ2-1, is as follows: KAGVTQTPRYLIKTRGQQVTLSCSPISGHRSVSWYQQTPGQGLQFLFEYFSETQRNKGNFPGRFSGRQFSNSRSEMNVSTLELGDSALYLCASSLAPTGQAHEQFFGPGTRLTVL.